Below, 14 T cell receptor beta chains from the same sample are listed, as sequenced in a study of blood T cell repertoires in COVID-19. TCRdb's copy holds only in-frame clones and misses some; the assay was immunoSEQ multiplex PCR. The table has about 86,000 clones, approximately 88% seen once. The sequencing input was peripheral blood. The receptors here all came from a woman of 80 years or more with active or convalescent COVID-19.

This clone was counted once. The chain has TRBV3-1 (or the pseudogene TRBV3-2) and TRBJ2-2; the match to TRBD2 covers 7 bases. Per germline, CDR1 LGHDT and CDR2 YNNKEL (reference sequence). J was trimmed by 6 bases and V by 1 base; bases with no gene match: 11. The CDR3 covers 17 residues. Here the CDR3 DNA reads TGTGCCAGCAGCCAAGGACGGTGGGGGAGGGGCGCCGGGGAGCTGTTTTTT. This gives the protein CASSQGRWGRGAGELFF.

The chain carries TRBV29-1 and TRBJ2-7; no definite D call. The germline V and J ends were trimmed by 3 bases and 1 base, with 7 bases remaining between them. Germline V lookup: CDR1 SQVTM, CDR2 ANQGSEA. The CDR3 totals 12 residues. The CDR3, as DNA: TGCAGCGTTGAGGGCAGTTCCTACGAGCAGTACTTC. Protein sequence: CSVEGSSYEQYF.

This clone was picked up a small number of times. J is TRBJ2-1 and V is TRBV2, with 7 bases identical to TRBD1. Per the germline V gene, CDR1 is SNHLY and CDR2 is FYNNEI. With V trimmed by 10 bases and J by 7 bases, 10 bases remained unmatched. The CDR3 has 13 residues. CDR3 bases: TGTGCCATCCGACGGGACAGTAATAATGAGCAGTTCTTC. Its protein is CAIRRDSNNEQFF.

The rearrangement links TRBV6-5 to TRBJ2-5; 7 positions match TRBD1. Germline V gene lookup returns CDR1 MNHEY and CDR2 SVGAGI. J lost 9 bases, V lost 7 bases, and 17 bases had no gene match. This CDR3 is 15 amino acids long. CDR3 sequence (DNA): TGTGCCAGCAATCTATCCGGGACAGCGGCCCTTTCCCAGTACTTC. Residues: CASNLSGTAALSQYF.

The V call is TRBV7-2, the J call TRBJ2-1, with TRBD2 matching 10 bases. Trimming took 4 bases from V and 4 from J; bases not matched to a gene: 13. CDR1 is SGHTA, CDR2 FQGNSA, per germline. This CDR3 has 18 amino acids. The CDR3: CASSSPGVAGGDYNEQFF. CDR3 in DNA: TGTGCCAGCAGCTCCCCGGGGGTAGCGGGAGGAGATTACAATGAGCAGTTCTTC. The full variable domain, in which reference TRBV7-2 and TRBJ2-1 provide the parts outside the CDR3, is GAGVSQSPSNKVTEKGKDVELRCDPISGHTALYWYRQSLGQGLEFLIYFQGNSAPDKSGLPSDRFSAERTGGSVSTLTIQRTQQEDSAVYLCASSSPGVAGGDYNEQFFGPGTRLTVL.

The J gene is TRBJ1-2, the V gene TRBV5-1; D remains unclear. From germline, CDR1 is SGHRS and CDR2 YFSETQ. Trimming took 0 bases from V and 3 from J, leaving 12 bases between them. The CDR3 spans 15 residues. Here the CDR3 DNA reads TGCGCCAGCAGCTTGGAGACAAGCCTTTACTATGGCTACACCTTC. Protein: CASSLETSLYYGYTF.

This rearrangement joins TRBV2 to TRBJ2-2; D may be TRBD2 (6 bases). The V gene lost 5 bases and the J gene lost 7 bases, with 17 bases spanning the gap. This CDR3 spans 15 amino acids. The germline gives CDR1 SNHLY, CDR2 FYNNEI. CDR3 nucleotide sequence: TGTGCCAGCAGTCCGGGACTCAAGAGGGTCGGGGAGCTGTTTTTT. It is translated as CASSPGLKRVGELFF.

A word on this clone: The junction differs from germline at one of its ends, possibly a read error. The chain is built from TRBV6-6 and TRBJ2-7, with 9 positions matching TRBD2. CDR1 and CDR2 (germline): MNHNY, SVGAGI (reference sequence). This CDR3 spans 14 amino acids. The CDR3 loop is CASRGTSGSGGGDF. The CDR3 coding sequence is TGTGCCAGCAGGGGTACTAGCGGGTCTGGTGGAGGAGACTTC.

This clone appeared once. The V gene is TRBV28, the J gene TRBJ1-5; 9 bases map to TRBD1. Germline trimming cut 3 bases from V and 0 bases from J; bases unmatched to any gene: 3. Germline CDR1 is MDHEN and CDR2 is SYDVKM. CDR3 length: 16 amino acids. As DNA, the CDR3 is TGTGCCAGCAGTTTGGGACAGGGATATAGCAATCAGCCCCAGCATTTT. Translation: CASSLGQGYSNQPQHF. Complete variable domain (other parts from reference TRBV28 and TRBJ1-5): DVKVTQSSRYLVKRTGEKVFLECVQDMDHENMFWYRQDPGLGLRLIYFSYDVKMKEKGDIPEGYSVSREKKERFSLILESASTNQTSMYLCASSLGQGYSNQPQHFGDGTRLSIL.

This clone was picked up a small number of times. DNA of the CDR3: TGCGCCAGCAGCTTGGTCGGAGAGACCCAGTACTTC. Protein sequence: CASSLVGETQYF. The chain recombines TRBV5-1 with TRBJ2-5; D gene ambiguous. V was cut by 0 bases and J by 4 bases, with 4 bases left in between. This CDR3 is built from 12 residues. CDR1 and CDR2 from the germline V gene are SGHRS and YFSETQ.

This CDR3 reads CASKTGGDEQFF. The CDR3 DNA is TGTGCCAGCAAGACAGGGGGGGATGAGCAGTTCTTC. The chain is built from TRBV28 and TRBJ2-1, with 9 bases that match TRBD1. The V and J ends lost 7 bases and 8 bases, in that order; junction bases with no gene match: 3. CDR1 is MDHEN and CDR2 is SYDVKM in the germline V gene. The length of the CDR3 is 12 residues.

This chain uses TRBV30 with TRBJ2-7, with D unresolved. With 3 bases removed from V and 4 bases from J, the gap between germline ends came to 13 bases. Germline CDR1 reads GTSNPN; CDR2 reads SVGIG (reference sequence). CDR3 length equals 13 residues. DNA for the CDR3: TGTGCCTGGAGCCTAAGCATCTATTACGAGCAGTACTTC. It codes for CAWSLSIYYEQYF.

V is TRBV19 and J is TRBJ1-3, with 10 bases fitting TRBD1. Germline assignment: CDR1 LNHDA and CDR2 SQIVND (reference sequence). V shed 4 bases, J shed 7 bases, and the junction held 1 base outside the gene matches. The CDR3 has 13 residues. The chain's CDR3 is CASSTDRGNTIYF. DNA for the CDR3: TGTGCCAGTAGTACGGACAGGGGGAACACCATATATTTT.

This chain connects TRBV5-4 to TRBJ1-1, with D unclear. Looked up from germline, CDR1 is SGHNT and CDR2 is YYREEE (reference sequence). Trimming pared 4 bases from V and 7 bases from J, leaving 14 bases between. The CDR3 is 13 amino acids. CDR3 coding DNA: TGTGCCAGCAGCAAGGGAGAGAGTAGTGAAGCTTTCTTT. This gives the protein CASSKGESSEAFF.